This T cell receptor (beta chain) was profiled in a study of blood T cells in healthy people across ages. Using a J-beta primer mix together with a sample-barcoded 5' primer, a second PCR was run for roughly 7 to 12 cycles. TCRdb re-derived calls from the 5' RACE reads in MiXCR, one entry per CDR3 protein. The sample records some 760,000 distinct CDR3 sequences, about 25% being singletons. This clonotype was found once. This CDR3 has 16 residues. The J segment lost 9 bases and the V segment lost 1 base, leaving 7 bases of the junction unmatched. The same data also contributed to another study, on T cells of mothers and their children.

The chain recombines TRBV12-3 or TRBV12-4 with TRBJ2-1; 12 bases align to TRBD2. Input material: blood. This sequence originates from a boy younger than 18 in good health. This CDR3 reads CASSLEASGRAGEQFF. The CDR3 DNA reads TGTGCCAGCAGTTTAGAGGCTAGCGGGAGGGCCGGTGAGCAGTTCTTC.